A selection of T cell receptor beta chains follows, all from one sample in a study of T cell responses to AZD1222 COVID-19 vaccine. TCRdb's table, derived via immunoSEQ multiplex PCR, lists solely in-frame clones and lacks some. Among some 200,000 clones listed, about 94% were seen once. This specimen was peripheral blood, taken 28 days after the second dose of the MenACWY control vaccine. These receptors were obtained from an adult who received the MenACWY meningococcal vaccine as a control. CDR3s include the opening cysteine and the closing phenylalanine or tryptophan. D genes are given only for firm matches. Rows may omit the clone size; those that give it use once, few, many or a size class.

TRBV27	-	TRBJ2-3	-	TGTGCCAGCAGTCTCGGACTTTGGGATACGCAGTATTTT	CASSLGLWDTQYF
TRBV19	TRBD2	TRBJ2-1	-	TGTGCCAGTAGTAAAGTGGCGGGAGGAACCTACAATGAGCAGTTCTTC	CASSKVAGGTYNEQFF
TRBV7-2	TRBD1	TRBJ1-2	-	TGTGCCAGCAGCTTAGCCACAGGGGTGGGCTACACCTTC	CASSLATGVGYTF
TRBV30	-	TRBJ1-1	-	TGTGCCTGGAGTTTGGCCGGACTGCTCATGAACACTGAAGCTTTCTTT	CAWSLAGLLMNTEAFF
TRBV7-2	-	TRBJ1-2	-	TGTGCCAGCAGCTTAGCGCTCCCAGGGACCTTCGGCTACACCTTC	CASSLALPGTFGYTF
TRBV19	-	TRBJ2-5	-	TGTGCCAGTAGTATGGGTGGCGCCGCAGGGGAGACCCAGTACTTC	CASSMGGAAGETQYF
TRBV12-3/TRBV12-4	-	TRBJ2-7	-	TGTGCCAGCAGCCGCCCCAACTCCTACGAGCAGTACTTC	CASSRPNSYEQYF
TRBV30	TRBD1	TRBJ2-7	-	TGTGCCTGGAGTGGGATGTCGGAGACAGGGGGCTCCTACGAGCAGTACTTC	CAWSGMSETGGSYEQYF
TRBV6-4	TRBD1	TRBJ1-6	-	TGTGCCAGCAATGAACAGGGGGCGTCCCCCAATTCACCCCTCCACTTT	CASNEQGASPNSPLHF
TRBV30	TRBD1	TRBJ1-2	-	TGTGCCTGGAGTCCCGATAAAGACGGACAGGGCTATGGCTACACCTTC	CAWSPDKDGQGYGYTF
TRBV15	-	TRBJ1-2	-	TGTGCCACCAGCAGAGATCTAGGACAGTTCTATGGCTACACCTTC	CATSRDLGQFYGYTF
TRBV9	TRBD2	TRBJ2-1	-	TGTGCCAGCAGCCATCCGCGTGTTGGGGGAGGGTACAATGAGCAGTTCTTC	CASSHPRVGGGYNEQFF
TRBV9	-	TRBJ1-1	-	TGTGCCAGCAGCCCCCGGGGCACTGAAGCTTTCTTT	CASSPRGTEAFF
TRBV7-2	-	TRBJ1-6	-	TGTGCCAGCAGCTTACGGTCCGGGGGCAATAATTCACCCCTCCACTTT	CASSLRSGGNNSPLHF
TRBV4-3	TRBD1	TRBJ1-6	once	TGCGCCAGCAGCCAAGTCGGGACAGATAATTCACCCCTCCACTTT	CASSQVGTDNSPLHF
TRBV19	-	TRBJ2-7	once	TGTGCCAGTAGCAGCGACAGACACCCCTACGAGCAGTACTTC	CASSSDRHPYEQYF
TRBV9	-	TRBJ2-3	-	TGTGCCAGCAGCGTAGACACAGATACGCAGTATTTT	CASSVDTDTQYF
TRBV7-2	-	TRBJ1-5	-	TGTGCCAGCAGCTTAATGGGCGGGGAGGGTCAGCCCCAGCATTTT	CASSLMGGEGQPQHF
TRBV25-1	-	TRBJ1-6	-	TGTGCCAGCAGTGACCCAGGGGCCTCTTCGGCCCTCCACTTT	CASSDPGASSALHF
TRBV4-2	TRBD2	TRBJ2-3	-	TGTGCCAGCAGCCAAGACCCCTTCCGACTAGCGGGAGAGGGTACGCAGTATTTT	CASSQDPFRLAGEGTQYF
TRBV30	TRBD1	TRBJ1-1	-	TGTGCCTGGAAACAGGGGGAGCACACTGAAGCTTTCTTT	CAWKQGEHTEAFF
TRBV6-5	-	TRBJ2-1	once	TGTGCCAGCAGAGGGGACCCGGCAAATGAGCAGTTCTTC	CASRGDPANEQFF
TRBV27	TRBD1	TRBJ1-5	-	TGTGCCAGCAGTCCCGACAGGGCGGGTCAGCCCCAGCATTTT	CASSPDRAGQPQHF
TRBV27	-	TRBJ2-1	-	TGTGCCAGCAGTTTTTATCGGGGTGAGCAGTTCTTC	CASSFYRGEQFF
TRBV6-2/TRBV6-3	TRBD1	TRBJ2-3	few	TGTGCCAGCAGCCAGGGACAGCCTAGCACAGATACGCAGTATTTT	CASSQGQPSTDTQYF
TRBV30	-	TRBJ1-2	-	TGCTGTTCGGAGCCCGGATCCTCCTATGGCTACACCTTC	CCSEPGSSYGYTF
TRBV4-1	-	TRBJ1-2	-	TGCGCCAGCAGCCAAGATTCGAGTCTTGGCGACAGCTCTGGCTACACCTTC	CASSQDSSLGDSSGYTF
TRBV19	-	TRBJ1-5	-	TGTGCCAGTAGTAACGGTGCAGGGAGCAATCAGCCCCAGCATTTT	CASSNGAGSNQPQHF
TRBV7-9	TRBD1	TRBJ2-3	-	TGTGCCAGCAGCTTAGTAGGACAGGGCACAGATACGCAGTATTTT	CASSLVGQGTDTQYF
TRBV28	-	TRBJ2-2	-	TGTGCCAGCAGGCCTGCGGGAACCGACACCGGGGAGCTGTTTTTT	CASRPAGTDTGELFF
TRBV2	-	TRBJ2-1	-	TGTGCCAGCACCCCAGGGCAGGGAGACTACAATGAGCAGTTCTTC	CASTPGQGDYNEQFF
TRBV3-1/TRBV3-2	-	TRBJ1-2	once	TGTGCCAGTTCCGACAGCTATGGCTACACCTTC	CASSDSYGYTF
TRBV25-1	TRBD2	TRBJ2-3	-	TGTGCCAGCGAACCGGGAGCGGGAGGGACAGATACGCAGTATTTT	CASEPGAGGTDTQYF
TRBV4-1	TRBD1	TRBJ1-6	-	TGCGCCAGCAGCCAAGAGACAGGGTGGCCCTATAATTCACCCCTCCACTTT	CASSQETGWPYNSPLHF
TRBV3-1/TRBV3-2	-	TRBJ2-1	-	TGTGCCAGCAGCCAAGGGGATGAGCAGTTCTTC	CASSQGDEQFF
TRBV28	-	TRBJ1-5	-	TGTGCCAGCAGAGGGACCGTTAGCAATCAGCCCCAGCATTTT	CASRGTVSNQPQHF
TRBV28	TRBD1	TRBJ1-3	-	TGTGCCAGCAGATCGGACAGGGTGGGTGGAAACACCATATATTTT	CASRSDRVGGNTIYF
TRBV7-2	-	TRBJ1-3	-	TGTGCCAGCAGCTTAGACAGCTCTGGAAACACCATATATTTT	CASSLDSSGNTIYF
TRBV18	-	TRBJ2-3	-	TGTGCCAGCTCACCCGCATCGTACACAGATACGCAGTATTTT	CASSPASYTDTQYF
TRBV18	TRBD1	TRBJ1-3	-	TGTGCCAGCTCACCCGGGACAGTGGAGTCGCACACCATATATTTT	CASSPGTVESHTIYF
TRBV7-2	-	TRBJ1-2	once	TGTGCCAGCAGCTTCTTGGGTGATGGCTACACCTTC	CASSFLGDGYTF
TRBV24-1	-	TRBJ1-2	-	TGTGCCACCAGTGATCAGGAGTCCCCCTATGGCTACACCTTC	CATSDQESPYGYTF
TRBV24-1	-	TRBJ2-5	-	TGTGCCACCAGTGATAGAGGCCGGGAGACCCAGTACTTC	CATSDRGRETQYF
TRBV3-1/TRBV3-2	-	TRBJ2-3	-	TGTGCCAGCAGCCAAGCAGGAACGGGTACGCAGTATTTT	CASSQAGTGTQYF
TRBV7-6	-	TRBJ1-1	-	TGTGCCAGCAGCTTAGCAGGGGCCACTGAAGCTTTCTTT	CASSLAGATEAFF
TRBV6-5	TRBD2	TRBJ2-1	-	TGTGCCAGCAGTTACGCGCTAGCGGGCGATGAGCAGTTCTTC	CASSYALAGDEQFF
TRBV12-5	TRBD1	TRBJ2-1	-	TGTGCTAGTGGTATCGACAGGGTGGCCAATGAGCAGTTCTTC	CASGIDRVANEQFF
TRBV7-9	-	TRBJ2-7	-	TGTGCCAGCTTGGGGACCGGGATTGGCGAGCAGTACTTC	CASLGTGIGEQYF
TRBV30	-	TRBJ2-2	-	TGTGCCTGGAGTGTAGCGGATCTAGAGACCGGGGAGCTGTTTTTT	CAWSVADLETGELFF
TRBV2	-	TRBJ1-2	-	TGTGCCAGCAACAGACTCGGCTACACCTTC	CASNRLGYTF
TRBV9	TRBD1	TRBJ2-7	-	TGTGCCAGCAGCGTCGCCGGGACAGGCGAGTACGAGCAGTACTTC	CASSVAGTGEYEQYF
TRBV19	-	TRBJ1-3	-	TGTGCCAGTATTACCACCGCTAGCAGCTCTGGAAACACCATATATTTT	CASITTASSSGNTIYF
TRBV5-1	TRBD2	TRBJ2-5	-	TGCGCCAGCAGCTTGATTCTAGCGGGCGTTCAAGAGACCCAGTACTTC	CASSLILAGVQETQYF
TRBV27	TRBD1	TRBJ2-1	-	TGTGCCAGCAGTTTAGGACAGGGGTATGAGCAGTTCTTC	CASSLGQGYEQFF
TRBV20-1	TRBD2	TRBJ2-1	-	TGCAGTGCTAGTTCCCGCGGGAGGGGAAATGAGCAGTTCTTC	CSASSRGRGNEQFF